Each of the 8 T cell receptor beta chains below was sequenced from the same sample in a study of T cells after yellow fever vaccination. TCRdb reprocessed the 5' RACE reads with MiXCR, giving one entry per CDR3 protein. The repertoire includes a few hundred thousand distinct CDR3 sequences, around 10% of them detected once, and roughly a sixth sits in the top ten. The input for sequencing was PBMCs, taken on the day of the first yellow fever vaccination. The origin of the receptors is a man between 18 and 29 years old who received the YFV17D yellow fever vaccine.

This clonotype has only a few counts. The rearrangement joins TRBV15 to TRBJ1-2; 7 bases are a match to TRBD1. The CDR3 contains 15 residues. Per germline, CDR1 LNHNV and CDR2 YYDKDF (reference sequence). The ends lost 4 bases at V and 7 bases at J; junction bases unmatched: 12. The chain's CDR3 is CATSTGEGAGGGYTF. The DNA of the CDR3 is TGTGCCACCAGCACCGGAGAGGGGGCAGGTGGTGGCTACACCTTC.

The chain combines TRBV10-3 with TRBJ2-7; 10 nucleotides align to TRBD1. V lost 0 bases, J lost 2 bases, and 7 bases stayed unmatched. Germline CDR1 and CDR2: ENHRY and SYGVKD. The CDR3 covers 17 residues. This CDR3 reads CAISESRGQGRTYEQYF. The CDR3 DNA follows: TGTGCCATCAGTGAGTCCCGGGGACAGGGGCGGACCTACGAGCAGTACTTC.

This clonotype was observed a few times. The chain joins TRBV5-6 to TRBJ2-5, with D possibly being TRBD2 (6 bases). The CDR3 is 16 residues long. V lost 4 bases, J lost 0 bases, and 16 bases lay in between. Germline CDR1 and CDR2: SGHDT and YYEEEE. CDR3 sequence reads: CASSREPGRYQETQYF. In DNA form, the CDR3 reads TGTGCCAGCAGCAGGGAGCCAGGGAGGTACCAAGAGACCCAGTACTTC.

V gene TRBV27 combines with J gene TRBJ1-5; D call uncertain. The CDR3 extends over 15 amino acids. CDR1 is MNHEY, CDR2 SMNVEV, per germline (reference sequence). Trimming pared 7 bases from V and 0 bases from J, leaving 13 bases between. The CDR3 DNA is TGTGCCAGCAACCTATACCTAAATAGCAATCAGCCCCAGCATTTT. Translation: CASNLYLNSNQPQHF.

This clonotype was seen once. The chain joins TRBV5-6 to TRBJ1-2; D is possibly TRBD1 (5 bases). Germline V gene lookup returns CDR1 SGHDT and CDR2 YYEEEE. Trimming took off 2 bases at V and 4 bases at J, with 9 bases between the two ends. This CDR3 is built from 13 residues. CDR3 bases: TGTGCCAGCAGCTTCTACGGGGCCTATGGCTACACCTTC. It codes for CASSFYGAYGYTF. The whole variable domain, filled in from reference TRBV5-6 and TRBJ1-2, reads DAGVTQSPTHLIKTRGQQVTLRCSPKSGHDTVSWYQQALGQGPQFIFQYYEEEERQRGNFPDRFSGHQFPNYSSELNVNALLLGDSALYLCASSFYGAYGYTFGSGTRLTVV.

This clonotype was counted only a few times. The chain uses TRBV2 and TRBJ2-1; 7 nucleotides agree with TRBD1. V was clipped by 6 bases and J by 1 base; unmatched bases: 6. CDR1 and CDR2 (germline): SNHLY, FYNNEI. This CDR3 spans 15 amino acids. This CDR3 is CASSAGTVSYNEQFF. CDR3 DNA: TGTGCCAGCAGCGCTGGGACAGTTTCCTACAATGAGCAGTTCTTC.

The gene calls are TRBV5-1 and TRBJ1-2; the match to TRBD1 covers 9 bases. Germline-derived CDR1 and CDR2 are SGHRS and YFSETQ. V was pared by 0 bases and J by 8 bases, with 8 bases of the junction left unmatched. This CDR3 is 15 amino acids long. In nucleotides, the CDR3 is TGCGCCAGCAGCTTGGGGGGACAGGGATTCGGCGGCTACACCTTC. Amino acids: CASSLGGQGFGGYTF.

The J gene is TRBJ2-1, the V gene TRBV7-3; 8 positions agree with TRBD2. Losses at the gene ends were 2 bases for V and 12 bases for J; bases not matched to a gene: 6. CDR1 is SGHTA and CDR2 is FQGTGA in the germline V gene. The CDR3 runs 13 residues. This CDR3 reads CASSLAGGRVQFF. The CDR3 DNA sequence: TGTGCCAGCAGCTTAGCGGGGGGACGGGTGCAGTTCTTC.